This T cell receptor beta chain is drawn from a study of blood T cell repertoires in COVID-19. The CDR3 has 18 amino acids. Germline V gene lookup returns CDR1 MNHEY and CDR2 SMNVEV (reference sequence). V lost 6 bases and J lost 4, with 27 bases in between. This table comes from immunoSEQ multiplex PCR, and its TCRdb copy is limited to in-frame clones, with some not included. The repertoire holds 30,000 to 40,000 clones, with 88% as singletons. The TCR originated in a man aged 65 to 85 with active COVID-19. The sequenced sample was peripheral blood. V is TRBV27 and J is TRBJ1-2, with TRBD1 as a possible D gene (6 bases). CDR3 nucleotides: TGTGCCAGCAGCCCCATCCTCGGGGGGGGCAGGGCCATCTATGGCTACACCTTC. As protein: CASSPILGGGRAIYGYTF.